A single sample is the source of the 22 T cell receptor beta chains below, sequenced in a study of beta chain features in type 1 diabetes. The whole isolated RNA underwent reverse transcription, so sequencing captured expressed TCRB transcripts. Data came from immunoSEQ multiplex PCR; TCRdb stores just in-frame clones and leaves some out. Of approximately 470,000 clones detected, approximately 28% appear once; the ten largest clones hold almost 0.065%. Source material: naive CD4+ T cells from blood. All receptors derive from a man younger than 30 in good health.

J is TRBJ1-2 and V is TRBV30, with TRBD1 matching over 7 bases. Germline trimming cut 1 base from V and 1 base from J; bases unmatched to any gene: 12. This CDR3 region has 17 residues. Germline-derived CDR1 and CDR2 are GTSNPN and SVGIG (reference sequence). This chain's CDR3 is CAWSAGQALGHNYGYTF. The CDR3 DNA reads as TGTGCCTGGAGTGCCGGACAGGCCTTGGGGCATAACTATGGCTACACCTTC.

This chain links TRBV29-1 with TRBJ2-7, with D perhaps TRBD1 (6 bases). The germline V gene encodes CDR1 SQVTM and CDR2 ANQGSEA. Between the trimmed V and J ends, which lost 7 bases and 6 bases, there was a span of 22 bases. This CDR3 spans 14 amino acids. The DNA of the CDR3 is TGCAGCGCTGGGTGGTACAGGGATAAGGGCGAGCAGTACTTC. The encoded protein is CSAGWYRDKGEQYF.

The gene calls are TRBV30 and TRBJ2-3; 9 nucleotides match TRBD2. The junction had 4 bases not matched to a gene; V was cut back by 5 bases and J by 4 bases. Germline lookup yields CDR1 GTSNPN and CDR2 SVGIG (reference sequence). There are 13 residues in the CDR3. CDR3 DNA sequence: TGTGCCTGGGCGGGAGGGATAGCAGATACGCAGTATTTT. Residues: CAWAGGIADTQYF.

The CDR3 protein is CASSLDGARNYEQYF. The CDR3 bases are TGTGCCAGCAGCTTAGATGGTGCCAGAAATTACGAGCAGTACTTC. The chain joins TRBV7-2 to TRBJ2-7; D uncertain. Between the trimmed V and J ends, which lost 1 base and 4 bases, there was a span of 14 bases. Germline assignment: CDR1 SGHTA and CDR2 FQGNSA. This CDR3 contains 15 residues.

The chain uses TRBV29-1 and TRBJ1-2; 8 bases align to TRBD1. The CDR3 runs to 13 residues. Germline-derived CDR1 and CDR2 are SQVTM and ANQGSEA. After removal of 1 base from V and 5 bases from J, the junction contained 3 bases not matched to a gene. DNA of the CDR3: TGCAGCGTTGAAGGGACAGGGTATTATGGCTACACCTTC. Protein product: CSVEGTGYYGYTF.

The chain joins TRBV5-6 to TRBJ2-7; 8 bases align to TRBD1. Germline loops: CDR1 SGHDT, CDR2 YYEEEE. The CDR3 has 15 residues. J gave up 3 bases and V 2 bases, and 7 bases lay outside the gene matches. CDR3 coding DNA: TGTGCCAGCAGCTTACCCCACAGGGGGGTCTACGAGCAGTACTTC. Translating gives CASSLPHRGVYEQYF.

The chain links TRBV5-1 to TRBJ2-3, with D uncertain. The CDR3 has 11 residues. Germline V gene data show CDR1 as SGHRS and CDR2 as YFSETQ. V dropped 4 bases and J dropped 4 bases, with 4 bases sitting between them. The CDR3 here is CASSPSDTQYF. The CDR3 coding sequence is TGCGCCAGCAGCCCTTCAGATACGCAGTATTTT.

The J gene is TRBJ2-1, the V gene TRBV18; weak D call: TRBD1 (6 bases). Trimming removed 3 bases from V and 8 bases from J, with 11 bases in between. The CDR3 totals 13 residues. Germline V CDR1 and CDR2: KGHSH, LQKENI. Here the CDR3 reads CASSPVTGHEQFF. CDR3 in DNA: TGTGCCAGCTCACCGGTGACAGGACATGAGCAGTTCTTC.

This chain uses TRBV29-1 with TRBJ1-2; D possibly corresponds to TRBD1 (6 bases). The ends were cut back, 4 bases at V and 11 bases at J, with 14 bases in the middle. Germline assignment: CDR1 SQVTM and CDR2 ANQGSEA. CDR3 length equals 11 residues. CDR3 nucleotides: TGCAGCGTTGGAGGGACAATAGTATACACCTTC. The encoded protein is CSVGGTIVYTF.

The chain uses TRBV18 and TRBJ1-1, with D perhaps TRBD1 (6 bases). The CDR3 has 12 amino acids. Germline lookup yields CDR1 KGHSH and CDR2 LQKENI. V lost 1 base to trimming and J lost 7 bases, with 7 bases between them. CDR3 in DNA: TGTGCCAGCTCACCACGGGGGCGTGAAGCTTTCTTT. Protein: CASSPRGREAFF.

The rearrangement uses TRBV7-9 and TRBJ2-2, with 11 nucleotides matching TRBD1. J was trimmed by 5 bases and V by 6 bases; bases with no gene match: 8. The CDR3 runs to 16 residues. The germline V gene has CDR1 SEHNR and CDR2 FQNEAQ (reference sequence). The CDR3 is CASRTGQGARTGELFF. The CDR3 DNA reads as TGTGCCAGCAGGACCGGACAGGGGGCGCGAACCGGGGAGCTGTTTTTT.

This sequence joins TRBV18 and TRBJ1-1; D unresolved. CDR1 and CDR2 (germline): KGHSH, LQKENI. The length of the CDR3 is 13 residues. The V end was cut by 6 bases, the J end by 3 bases, with 11 bases between. The CDR3 reads CASSSREDTEAFF. DNA for the CDR3: TGTGCCAGCTCCTCTCGAGAGGACACTGAAGCTTTCTTT. The whole variable domain, remainder taken from reference TRBV18 and TRBJ1-1, is NAGVMQNPRHLVRRRGQEARLRCSPMKGHSHVYWYRQLPEEGLKFMVYLQKENIIDESGMPKERFSAEFPKEGPSILRIQQVVRGDSAAYFCASSSREDTEAFFGQGTRLTVV.

The rearrangement uses TRBV29-1 and TRBJ2-3; 8 positions match TRBD2. Looked up from germline, CDR1 is SQVTM and CDR2 is ANQGSEA. J lost 2 bases, V lost 4 bases, and 8 bases had no gene match. The CDR3 is made up of 15 amino acids. CDR3 DNA: TGCAGCGTTGGGGCAGCGGGAGCTTCCACAGATACGCAGTATTTT. Protein sequence: CSVGAAGASTDTQYF.

This clone was recorded a few times. The rearrangement uses TRBV9 and TRBJ2-1; no clear D gene. Germline V gene data show CDR1 as SGDLS and CDR2 as YYNGEE. Trimming removed 4 bases at V and 0 bases at J, with 11 bases between. This CDR3 comprises 15 residues. As DNA, the CDR3 is TGTGCCAGCAGCCCCCGGGCAAGCTCCTACAATGAGCAGTTCTTC. It is translated as CASSPRASSYNEQFF. Full variable domain (missing parts from reference TRBV9 and TRBJ2-1): DSGVTQTPKHLITATGQRVTLRCSPRSGDLSVYWYQQSLDQGLQFLIQYYNGEERAKGNILERFSAQQFPDLHSELNLSSLELGDSALYFCASSPRASSYNEQFFGPGTRLTVL.

This clone was detected only a few times. The chain employs TRBV29-1 and TRBJ2-1, with TRBD2 matching 13 bases. Germline-derived CDR1 and CDR2 are SQVTM and ANQGSEA. The CDR3 covers 14 residues. Trimming cost V 6 bases and J 7 bases; bases outside gene matches: 6. As DNA, the CDR3 is TGCAGCGTCGTACTAGCGGGAGGGCCGAATGAGCAGTTCTTC. Translated, it gives CSVVLAGGPNEQFF.

The chain couples TRBV29-1 to TRBJ1-4; 9 bases align to TRBD1. Trimming cost V 7 bases and J 5 bases; bases outside gene matches: 2. The germline V gene encodes CDR1 SQVTM and CDR2 ANQGSEA. The CDR3 sequence is 12 residues long. This chain's CDR3 is CSAGTGNEKLFF. The DNA for the CDR3 is TGCAGCGCCGGGACAGGGAATGAAAAACTGTTTTTT.

V gene TRBV30 combines with J gene TRBJ2-5; D is ambiguous. In germline, CDR1 is GTSNPN, CDR2 SVGIG (reference sequence). V lost 0 bases, J lost 0 bases, and 5 bases lay in between. The CDR3 length is 13 residues. CDR3 region: CAWSVAYQETQYF. The CDR3 coding sequence is TGTGCCTGGAGTGTAGCCTACCAAGAGACCCAGTACTTC.

About this clone: Other DNA sequences in this specimen translate into the identical CDR3. This chain links TRBV30 with TRBJ2-7, with D unclear. Germline CDR1 and CDR2: GTSNPN and SVGIG (reference sequence). Trimming left V 0 bases short and J 0 bases short, with 9 bases between. The CDR3 covers 14 residues. This chain's CDR3 is CAWSVRLSSYEQYF. The CDR3 DNA sequence: TGTGCCTGGAGTGTACGGCTGAGCTCCTACGAGCAGTACTTC.

V and J are TRBV29-1 and TRBJ2-7; either TRBD1 or TRBD2 may supply D (5 bases each). Germline CDR1 and CDR2: SQVTM and ANQGSEA. CDR3 length: 12 residues. Trimming removed 1 base from V and 6 bases from J, with 10 bases in between. CDR3 amino acids: CSVEAPGREQYF. As DNA, the CDR3 is TGCAGCGTTGAAGCACCGGGACGCGAGCAGTACTTC.

Only a few counts were recorded for this clone. V gene TRBV30 combines with J gene TRBJ1-4, with 9 positions matching TRBD1. This CDR3 comprises 14 residues. Germline V CDR1 and CDR2: GTSNPN, SVGIG (reference sequence). V shed 5 bases and J 7 bases; nucleotides not matched to a gene: 8. CDR3 amino acids: CAWETGTGSEKLFF. CDR3 coding DNA: TGTGCCTGGGAAACCGGGACAGGGAGTGAAAAACTGTTTTTT.

This chain's CDR3 is CSVTGTETSTDTQYF. The CDR3 coding sequence is TGCAGCGTTACCGGGACGGAGACTAGCACAGATACGCAGTATTTT. This chain connects TRBV29-1 to TRBJ2-3; D tentatively reads TRBD1 or TRBD2 (5 bases each). Per germline, CDR1 SQVTM and CDR2 ANQGSEA. This CDR3 region has 15 residues. V lost 5 bases and J lost 0, with 15 bases in between.

The chain uses TRBV7-6 and TRBJ2-1, with D possibly being TRBD2 (5 bases). This CDR3 region has 16 residues. Germline V gives CDR1 SGHVS, CDR2 FNYEAQ. V lost 4 bases and J lost 0, with 13 bases in between. CDR3 sequence: CASSSRAASSYNEQFF. DNA of the CDR3: TGTGCCAGCAGCTCACGAGCGGCGAGCTCCTACAATGAGCAGTTCTTC.